The next 14 T cell receptor beta chains were all read from a single sample in a study of blood T cell repertoires in COVID-19. The method was immunoSEQ multiplex PCR; TCRdb's version includes in-frame clones alone and lacks a portion of them. This table has over 250,000 clones, 70% to 90% appearing once. Sequenced input: peripheral blood. The source is an older woman with acute or convalescent COVID-19.

This clone came up once. The chain is built from TRBV9 and TRBJ2-1, with TRBD2 identical over 7 bases. Per germline, CDR1 SGDLS and CDR2 YYNGEE. This CDR3 spans 18 amino acids. Unmatched junction bases numbered 17, after V lost 0 bases and J lost 8 bases. The CDR3 sequence is CASSVDPLSRGKMDEQFF. CDR3 nucleotides: TGTGCCAGCAGCGTAGACCCCCTCTCGCGGGGGAAGATGGATGAGCAGTTCTTC.

The V gene is TRBV11-3, the J gene TRBJ2-1; 9 bases align to TRBD2. The germline CDR1 and CDR2 sequences are SGHNT and YENEEA. V lost 3 bases to trimming and J lost 3 bases; unmatched junction nucleotides: 0. The CDR3 loop spans 14 amino acids. The CDR3 loop is CASSLRGGYNEQFF. CDR3 DNA: TGTGCCAGCAGCTTGCGGGGGGGCTACAATGAGCAGTTCTTC.

The J gene is TRBJ1-6, the V gene TRBV19; D possibly corresponds to TRBD1 (5 bases). This CDR3 contains 14 residues. Germline lookup yields CDR1 LNHDA and CDR2 SQIVND (reference sequence). Trimming cost V 6 bases and J 7 bases, with 13 bases left between them. The CDR3 coding sequence is TGTGCCAGTAGAGACCGGCAGGGAAATTCACCCCTCCACTTT. Translating it yields CASRDRQGNSPLHF.

The chain combines TRBV5-1 with TRBJ2-7, with TRBD1 as a possible D gene (5 bases). CDR1 and CDR2 (germline): SGHRS, YFSETQ. Trimming took off 4 bases at V and 2 bases at J, with 16 bases between the two ends. CDR3 size: 15 residues. DNA of the CDR3: TGCGCCAGCAGCCCGAAACAGGACCTAGCCTACGAGCAGTACTTC. It is translated as CASSPKQDLAYEQYF. The full variable domain, its missing parts supplied by reference TRBV5-1 and TRBJ2-7, is KAGVTQTPRYLIKTRGQQVTLSCSPISGHRSVSWYQQTPGQGLQFLFEYFSETQRNKGNFPGRFSGRQFSNSRSEMNVSTLELGDSALYLCASSPKQDLAYEQYFGPGTRLTVT.

This chain links TRBV10-2 with TRBJ1-5, with D tentatively TRBD1 (6 bases). The CDR3 totals 16 residues. V dropped 0 bases and J dropped 1 base, with 10 bases sitting between them. Germline CDR1 WSHSY, CDR2 SAAADI. CDR3 bases: TGCGCCAGCAGTGAGTCCCCCAGGGGAAGCAATCAGCCCCAGCATTTT. Translated, it gives CASSESPRGSNQPQHF.

The V and J genes are TRBV11-2 and TRBJ2-7; 7 nucleotides line up with TRBD1. J lost 2 bases, V lost 4 bases, and 11 bases had no gene match. Germline V gives CDR1 SGHAT, CDR2 FQNNGV. The CDR3 loop spans 16 amino acids. CDR3 in DNA: TGTGCCAGCAGCTCGTACGCGACAGGGAACACCTACGAGCAGTACTTC. Protein product: CASSSYATGNTYEQYF. Using reference TRBV11-2 and TRBJ2-7 for the parts outside the CDR3, the full variable domain is EAGVAQSPRYKIIEKRQSVAFWCNPISGHATLYWYQQILGQGPKLLIQFQNNGVVDDSQLPKDRFSAERLKGVDSTLKIQPAKLEDSAVYLCASSSYATGNTYEQYFGPGTRLTVT.

The chain is built from TRBV11-2 and TRBJ1-1, with D unclear. The germline V gene encodes CDR1 SGHAT and CDR2 FQNNGV. The CDR3 runs to 14 residues. Trimming removed 2 bases at V and 5 bases at J, with 12 bases between. The CDR3 spells CASSLIRSGTEAFF. CDR3 nucleotides: TGTGCCAGCAGCTTAATCAGGTCGGGGACTGAAGCTTTCTTT. Supplemented by reference TRBV11-2 and TRBJ1-1, the full variable domain reads EAGVAQSPRYKIIEKRQSVAFWCNPISGHATLYWYQQILGQGPKLLIQFQNNGVVDDSQLPKDRFSAERLKGVDSTLKIQPAKLEDSAVYLCASSLIRSGTEAFFGQGTRLTVV.

V and J are TRBV13 and TRBJ1-6; no clear D gene. The CDR3 is made up of 13 amino acids. Per the germline V gene, CDR1 is PRHDT and CDR2 is FYEKMQ (reference sequence). The V gene lost 2 bases and the J gene lost 11 bases, with 10 bases spanning the gap. CDR3 sequence reads: CASSLTSLAPLHF. The CDR3 nucleotides are TGTGCCAGCAGCTTAACCAGTCTGGCACCCCTCCACTTT.

V and J are TRBV7-8 and TRBJ1-2, with D possibly TRBD1 on 6 matching bases. The CDR3 runs 14 residues. V lost 1 base and J lost 4, with 10 bases in between. Germline lookup yields CDR1 SGHVS and CDR2 FQNEAQ. DNA of the CDR3: TGTGCCAGCAGCTTAGGGACAGCGTCCTATGGCTACACCTTC. This codes for CASSLGTASYGYTF.

V and J are TRBV5-4 and TRBJ1-6; TRBD1 matches at 7 bases. The germline CDR1 and CDR2 sequences are SGHNT and YYREEE (reference sequence). The V segment lost 2 bases and the J segment 7 bases; nucleotides outside the gene matches: 12. There are 17 residues in the CDR3. The CDR3 nucleotides read TGTGCCAGCAGCTTAATTGGCAGGGGGTCGCGGAATTCACCCCTCCACTTT. It translates to CASSLIGRGSRNSPLHF.

This sequence joins TRBV10-2 and TRBJ2-5; 7 positions agree with TRBD2. Per the germline V gene, CDR1 is WSHSY and CDR2 is SAAADI. The CDR3 is 13 amino acids. With V trimmed by 8 bases and J by 3 bases, 6 bases remained unmatched. Written as DNA, the CDR3 is TGCGCCAGCGGTTGGGGGGGGGAAGAGACCCAGTACTTC. Translated: CASGWGGEETQYF.

V gene TRBV28 combines with J gene TRBJ1-1; no clear D gene. CDR1 and CDR2 (germline): MDHEN, SYDVKM. V lost 9 bases to trimming and J lost 3 bases, with 26 bases between them. The CDR3 is made up of 17 amino acids. CDR3 amino acids: CASQMRLRAGGDTEAFF. The CDR3 DNA sequence: TGTGCCAGTCAAATGAGGTTAAGGGCGGGAGGTGACACTGAAGCTTTCTTT.

The chain recombines TRBV14 with TRBJ2-2; 7 nucleotides line up with TRBD2. Losses at the gene ends were 4 bases for V and 0 bases for J; bases not matched to a gene: 2. The CDR3 totals 15 residues. Germline CDR1 reads SGHDN; CDR2 reads FVKESK. The CDR3 sequence: CASSPSGANTGELFF. Here the CDR3 DNA reads TGTGCCAGCAGCCCTAGCGGTGCGAACACCGGGGAGCTGTTTTTT.

The chain carries TRBV3-1 (or the pseudogene TRBV3-2) and TRBJ2-2; 9 positions agree with TRBD1. Losses at the gene ends were 4 bases for V and 7 bases for J; bases not matched to a gene: 10. The CDR3 contains 16 residues. The germline gives CDR1 LGHDT, CDR2 YNNKEL (reference sequence). The CDR3 region is CASSLTGQGPLGELFF. The DNA for the CDR3 is TGTGCCAGCAGCCTCACGGGACAGGGACCCCTCGGGGAGCTGTTTTTT.